The entry that follows covers one T cell receptor beta chain sequence. What it binds is not known. PCR amplification relied on 60 Vbeta primers (plus 13 Jbeta primers). Clones were read by immunoSEQ multiplex PCR, and TCRdb kept only the in-frame ones, dropping some. The sample table includes about 67,000 clones. Germline CDR1 reads ENHRY; CDR2 reads SYGVKD. CDR3 length: 17 residues. Trimming took 0 bases from V and 1 from J, leaving 14 bases between them. This record belongs to a study of cytomegalovirus exposure and HLA in healthy donors. Unrecorded immune exposure was likely among donors, who were nominally healthy when sampled. Findings and limits, study-wide: The listing of 150 to 200 TCR beta chains classed them as cytomegalovirus-associated.

This clonotype was sampled from a woman aged 40-49 years in good health and CMV-seropositive. The specimen sequenced was PBMCs. The gene calls are TRBV10-3 and TRBJ2-3; weak D call: TRBD1 (5 bases). CDR3 sequence (DNA): TGTGCCATCAGTGAGTCATCGACAGCCTGGGGCACAGATACGCAGTATTTT. This sequence encodes CAISESSTAWGTDTQYF.